The clone carrying this T cell receptor beta chain was seen only a few times. What it binds is not known. The CDR3 runs to 16 residues. Germline values: CDR1 MNHEY, CDR2 SVGEGT. V shed 7 bases and J shed 2 bases, with 17 bases lying between them. The sample originates from a study of T-cell reconstitution after alpha-beta-depleted transplantation in children. Unique molecular identifiers were used in preparing the TCRbeta library. Via MiXCR, TCRdb re-called the PCR reads, giving one row per CDR3 protein. The repertoire consists of fewer than 550,000 distinct CDR3 sequences, with roughly an eighth occurring once and the leading ten covering about 15%. Study-wide results and limits: At day 60, the high TCRbeta diversity found in some patients originated from recipient T cells and thymic progenitors that had survived. About two months after transplant, alpha-beta T cells reportedly came from several hundred expanded graft clones. A year post-transplant, T-cell counts and diversity derived mostly from newly produced T cells.

The chain carries TRBV6-2 or TRBV6-3 and TRBJ2-2; D remains ambiguous. The sample in question was PBMCs, mostly from graft donor cells, obtained 180 days after TCRalphabeta/CD19-depleted stem cell transplant. The origin of this receptor is a female patient between 2 and 15 years old who had a stem cell transplant for aplastic anemia, so the T cells may come from the graft donor. The CDR3 reads CASNVLSVLNTGELFF. CDR3 DNA sequence: TGTGCCAGCAACGTTCTATCGGTTCTCAACACCGGGGAGCTGTTTTTT.